The next 26 T cell receptor beta chains were all read from a single sample in a study of blood T cells in healthy people across ages. A second PCR of roughly 6 to 12 cycles used a sample-barcoded 5' primer and a J-beta primer mix. TCRdb reprocessed the 5' RACE reads via MiXCR and lists one record per CDR3 protein. The table has hundreds of thousands of distinct CDR3 sequences, roughly 50% seen once. Sequenced input: blood. The receptors come from a woman aged 60-75 years in good health.

Points on this clonotype: With a much larger clone just one base away, this may be a read error. This chain connects TRBV20-1 to TRBJ2-7, with 16 bases aligning to TRBD2. CDR1 DFQATT and CDR2 SNEGSKA come from the germline V gene (reference sequence). The CDR3 sequence is 16 residues long. With 7 bases clipped from V and 0 bases from J, the junction kept 6 bases outside the gene matches. The CDR3 DNA reads TGCAGTGTGGCGGGGACTAGCGGGAGGGTCTCCTACGAGCAGTACTTC. It is translated as CSVAGTSGRVSYEQYF.

In its sample, this clonotype was seen many times. J is TRBJ2-7 and V is TRBV7-2, with D uncertain. Trimming took 2 bases from V and 5 from J, leaving 7 bases between them. There are 12 residues in the CDR3. Germline V CDR1 and CDR2: SGHTA, FQGNSA. The DNA of the CDR3 is TGTGCCAGCAGCTTATGGAGCAACGAGCAGTACTTC. Its translation is CASSLWSNEQYF.

Many counts were recorded for this clonotype. This chain joins TRBV28 and TRBJ1-2; tentatively, D is TRBD1 (6 bases). Germline CDR1 reads MDHEN; CDR2 reads SYDVKM. The V end was cut by 6 bases, the J end by 8 bases, with 10 bases between. The CDR3 totals 11 residues. CDR3 nucleotides: TGTGCCAGCAGCTTCAGGGGAGGCTACACCTTC. Its protein is CASSFRGGYTF.

The rearrangement joins TRBV10-3 to TRBJ2-3; 7 bases line up with TRBD2. Trimming at V came to 7 bases and at J to 4 bases, leaving 5 bases not matched to a gene. The CDR3 contains 13 residues. Per the germline V gene, CDR1 is ENHRY and CDR2 is SYGVKD. CDR3 in DNA: TGTGCCATCACCAGGGAGGGTCCAGATACGCAGTATTTT. Translation gives CAITREGPDTQYF.

About this clonotype itself: Sequence at one end of the junction differs from germline and may be a read error. V is TRBV9 and J is TRBJ2-1; unclear D gene. CDR1 is SGDLS and CDR2 is YYNGEE in the germline V gene. The CDR3 extends over 14 amino acids. The CDR3: CASSEAVRTNGQFF. DNA of the CDR3: TGTGCCAGCAGCGAGGCGGTGCGGACCAATGGGCAGTTCTTC.

This clonotype was seen a single time. The rearrangement joins TRBV29-1 to TRBJ2-4, with 11 bases aligning to TRBD1. TRBJ2-7 matches the DNA end more closely, so the J call is doubtful. Germline assignment: CDR1 SQVTM and CDR2 ANQGSEA. This CDR3 is built from 16 residues. The CDR3 loop reads CSVEDTLGTGGYEQYF. Here the CDR3 DNA reads TGCAGCGTTGAAGATACTTTAGGGACAGGGGGTTACGAGCAGTACTTC.

The chain recombines TRBV29-1 with TRBJ2-7; 9 bases fit TRBD1. After removal of 4 bases from V and 4 bases from J, the junction contained 5 bases not matched to a gene. The V gene's germline CDR1 is SQVTM and CDR2 ANQGSEA. This CDR3 has 13 amino acids. As DNA, the CDR3 is TGCAGCGTTGCACCGGGACAGGGTTACGAGCAGTACTTC. Translation gives CSVAPGQGYEQYF.

The sample holds one count of this clonotype. The V gene is TRBV20-1, the J gene TRBJ2-3; 9 nucleotides line up with TRBD2. This CDR3 is 19 amino acids long. The V segment lost 1 base and the J segment 2 bases; nucleotides outside the gene matches: 16. CDR1 and CDR2 from the germline V gene are DFQATT and SNEGSKA (reference sequence). The CDR3 here is CSARGLAGRPQGDTDTQYF. CDR3 DNA: TGCAGTGCTAGAGGGCTAGCGGGACGACCCCAAGGTGACACAGATACGCAGTATTTT.

The V and J genes are TRBV4-1 and TRBJ2-7; 8 nucleotides match TRBD2. The J call may be wrong; the DNA end is better matched by TRBJ2-5. This CDR3 has 17 amino acids. Germline CDR1 and CDR2: MGHRA and YSYEKL. Here the CDR3 reads CASSQALAGGGGETQYF. CDR3 DNA: TGCGCCAGCAGCCAAGCTCTCGCGGGAGGAGGAGGTGAGACCCAGTACTTC.

The chain joins TRBV21-1 to TRBJ2-3. TRBV21-1 is recorded as a pseudogene. The length of the CDR3 is 15 residues. The CDR3 DNA reads TGTGCCAGCAGCAAAAACCTGATTAAGTACAATACGCAGTATTTT. Translation: CASSKNLIKYNTQYF.

Ten or more counts support this clonotype. The chain uses TRBV7-9 and TRBJ1-2; D possibly corresponds to TRBD1 (5 bases). The CDR3 runs to 14 residues. V was trimmed by 0 bases and J by 5 bases, leaving 10 bases between them. CDR1 and CDR2 (germline): SEHNR, FQNEAQ (reference sequence). CDR3: CASSLAQGEYGYTF. The DNA for the CDR3 is TGTGCCAGCAGCTTAGCTCAGGGAGAATATGGCTACACCTTC.

J is TRBJ2-6 and V is TRBV6-1, with D tentatively TRBD2 (6 bases). The V gene lost 6 bases and the J gene lost 0 bases, with 12 bases spanning the gap. Germline CDR1 is MNHNS and CDR2 is SASEGT. The CDR3 has 16 residues. The CDR3 sequence: CASSRGLTSGANVLTF. CDR3 nucleotide sequence: TGTGCCAGCAGCCGGGGACTGACCTCTGGGGCCAACGTCCTGACTTTC.

V is TRBV7-2 and J is TRBJ2-5; D could derive from TRBD1 or TRBD2 (5 bases each). The assigned J gene may be wrong: the sequence end matches TRBJ2-7 better. Germline-derived CDR1 and CDR2 are SGHTA and FQGNSA. This CDR3 is built from 16 residues. This chain's CDR3 is CASSLGSGTGLTEQYF. In DNA form, the CDR3 reads TGTGCCAGCAGCTTAGGTTCCGGGACGGGCCTCACCGAGCAGTACTTC.

The chain has TRBV30 and TRBJ1-2, with TRBD1 matching 9 bases. The V and J ends lost 4 bases and 8 bases, in that order; junction bases with no gene match: 8. Germline CDR1 and CDR2: GTSNPN and SVGIG (reference sequence). This CDR3 spans 13 amino acids. The CDR3 reads CAWTGRQGEGYTF. The DNA of the CDR3 is TGTGCCTGGACTGGTCGACAGGGGGAGGGCTACACCTTC. The whole variable domain, remainder taken from reference TRBV30 and TRBJ1-2, is SQTIHQWPATLVQPVGSPLSLECTVEGTSNPNLYWYRQAAGRGLQLLFYSVGIGQISSEVPQNLSASRPQDRQFILSSKKLLLSDSGFYLCAWTGRQGEGYTFGSGTRLTVV.

The V gene is TRBV12-3 or TRBV12-4, the J gene TRBJ2-3, with 7 bases identical to TRBD2. J gave up 13 bases and V 1 base, and 17 bases lay outside the gene matches. The length of the CDR3 is 16 residues. CDR3 loop: CASSLDSGFRGDREYF. Here the CDR3 DNA reads TGTGCCAGCAGTTTAGATAGCGGTTTCCGGGGGGATAGGGAGTATTTT.

V and J are TRBV12-3 or TRBV12-4 and TRBJ2-1, with TRBD2 matching 7 bases. CDR3 length: 14 amino acids. V lost 8 bases to trimming and J lost 7 bases; unmatched junction nucleotides: 11. Here the CDR3 reads CASGRTSRFNEQFF. In DNA, the CDR3 is TGTGCCAGCGGAAGGACTAGTAGGTTTAATGAGCAGTTCTTC.

The CDR3 is CATGTGSYGYTF. As DNA, the CDR3 is TGTGCCACCGGGACAGGGTCCTATGGCTACACCTTC. The chain combines TRBV10-3 with TRBJ1-2; 9 nucleotides match TRBD1. With 10 bases clipped from V and 4 bases from J, the junction kept 4 bases outside the gene matches. Germline values: CDR1 ENHRY, CDR2 SYGVKD. This CDR3 contains 12 residues.

The chain links TRBV20-1 to TRBJ2-3; the match to TRBD1 covers 9 bases. J gave up 2 bases and V 1 base, and 4 bases lay outside the gene matches. CDR3 length: 15 residues. CDR1 and CDR2 (germline): DFQATT, SNEGSKA (reference sequence). The CDR3 sequence: CSARGGQGHTDTQYF. CDR3 DNA: TGCAGTGCTAGAGGGGGACAGGGACACACAGATACGCAGTATTTT.

The gene calls are TRBV20-1 and TRBJ2-1, with 7 bases identical to TRBD2. The V and J ends lost 3 bases and 4 bases, in that order; junction bases with no gene match: 12. CDR3 length: 16 amino acids. The germline CDR1 and CDR2 sequences are DFQATT and SNEGSKA (reference sequence). The CDR3 here is CSASPPRTSDYNEQFF. The CDR3 DNA follows: TGCAGTGCTAGTCCCCCGCGGACTAGTGATTACAATGAGCAGTTCTTC.

This clonotype has just a few counts. This chain uses TRBV9 with TRBJ2-1, with 9 positions matching TRBD1. J gave up 0 bases and V 2 bases, and 12 bases lay outside the gene matches. The CDR3 is 19 amino acids. Germline CDR1 is SGDLS and CDR2 is YYNGEE. For the CDR3, the DNA is TGTGCCAGCAGCGTGGACCGGGACAGGGCTTTAAGCTCCTACAATGAGCAGTTCTTC. Its protein product is CASSVDRDRALSSYNEQFF. The complete variable domain, with remaining parts taken from reference TRBV9 and TRBJ2-1, reads DSGVTQTPKHLITATGQRVTLRCSPRSGDLSVYWYQQSLDQGLQFLIQYYNGEERAKGNILERFSAQQFPDLHSELNLSSLELGDSALYFCASSVDRDRALSSYNEQFFGPGTRLTVL.

The chain uses TRBV5-1 and TRBJ2-5; no firm D call. Trimming removed 0 bases from V and 0 bases from J, with 9 bases in between. This CDR3 comprises 15 residues. CDR1 is SGHRS and CDR2 is YFSETQ in the germline V gene. The CDR3 sequence is CASSLEASNQETQYF. The CDR3 region has the DNA TGCGCCAGCAGCTTGGAGGCTAGTAACCAAGAGACCCAGTACTTC. The full variable domain, completed using reference TRBV5-1 and TRBJ2-5, is KAGVTQTPRYLIKTRGQQVTLSCSPISGHRSVSWYQQTPGQGLQFLFEYFSETQRNKGNFPGRFSGRQFSNSRSEMNVSTLELGDSALYLCASSLEASNQETQYFGPGTRLLVL.

This clonotype came up a few times. This chain joins TRBV24-1 and TRBJ2-1; 8 bases are a match to TRBD1. The V gene end was trimmed by 9 bases and the J gene end by 6 bases; junction bases not matched to a gene: 12. Germline V gene sequence: CDR1 KGHDR, CDR2 SFDVKD. This CDR3 spans 15 amino acids. Here the CDR3 DNA reads TGTGCCACCGAAAAAGGACAGGGAAAGGGCAATGAGCAGTTCTTC. This codes for CATEKGQGKGNEQFF.

V and J are TRBV7-9 and TRBJ2-6, with a tentative D call TRBD1 (6 bases). Germline V CDR1 and CDR2: SEHNR, FQNEAQ (reference sequence). Trimming removed 5 bases from V and 0 bases from J, with 11 bases in between. This CDR3 region has 16 residues. The CDR3 is CASSIRTDSGANVLTF. CDR3 coding DNA: TGTGCCAGCAGCATAAGGACAGACTCTGGGGCCAACGTCCTGACTTTC.

A remark on this clonotype: Relative to the germline gene, one junction end is altered; a read error may explain this. The chain employs TRBV7-7 and TRBJ2-2; 11 nucleotides match TRBD2. This CDR3 region has 17 residues. The V gene's germline CDR1 is SSHAT and CDR2 FNYEAQ (reference sequence). This CDR3 is CASSPLTSGANTGELFF. DNA of the CDR3: TGTGCTAGCAGCCCATTGACTAGCGGGGCAAACACCGGGGAGCTGTTTTTT.

This clonotype occurred many times. CDR3 amino acids: CSVVGSGANVLTF. The CDR3 coding sequence is TGCAGTGTTGTGGGCTCTGGGGCCAACGTCCTGACTTTC. The chain recombines TRBV20-1 with TRBJ2-6, with D hard to call. Germline loops: CDR1 DFQATT, CDR2 SNEGSKA (reference sequence). CDR3 length equals 13 residues. Trimming removed 7 bases from V and 0 bases from J, with 7 bases in between.

This clonotype was found many times. The chain recombines TRBV15 with TRBJ2-1; 9 bases fit TRBD2. Germline CDR1 is LNHNV and CDR2 is YYDKDF (reference sequence). Germline trimming cut 0 bases from V and 4 bases from J; bases unmatched to any gene: 13. CDR3 size: 19 residues. The CDR3 region is CATSRDVTGGTSKYNEQFF. CDR3 DNA sequence: TGTGCCACCAGCAGAGATGTGACCGGTGGGACTAGCAAGTACAATGAGCAGTTCTTC.